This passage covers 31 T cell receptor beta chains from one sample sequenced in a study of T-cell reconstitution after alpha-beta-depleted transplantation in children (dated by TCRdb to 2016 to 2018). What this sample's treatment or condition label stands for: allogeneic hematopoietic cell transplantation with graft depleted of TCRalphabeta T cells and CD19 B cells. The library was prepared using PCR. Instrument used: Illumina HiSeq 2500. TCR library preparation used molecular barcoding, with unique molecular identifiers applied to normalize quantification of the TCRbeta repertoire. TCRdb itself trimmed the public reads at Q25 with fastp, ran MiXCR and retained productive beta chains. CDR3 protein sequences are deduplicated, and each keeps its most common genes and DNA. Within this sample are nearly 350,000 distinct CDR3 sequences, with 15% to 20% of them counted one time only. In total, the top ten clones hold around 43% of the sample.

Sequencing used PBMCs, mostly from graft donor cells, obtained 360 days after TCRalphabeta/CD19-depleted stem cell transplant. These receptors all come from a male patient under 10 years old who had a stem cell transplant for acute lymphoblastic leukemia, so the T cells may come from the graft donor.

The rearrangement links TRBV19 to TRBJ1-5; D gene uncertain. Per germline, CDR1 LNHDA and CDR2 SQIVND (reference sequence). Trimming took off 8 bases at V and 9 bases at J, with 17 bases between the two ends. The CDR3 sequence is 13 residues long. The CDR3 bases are TGTGCCAGTGACGTCAATTCCCGGGGGCCCCAGCATTTT. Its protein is CASDVNSRGPQHF. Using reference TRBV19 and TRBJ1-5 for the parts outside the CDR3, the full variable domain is DGGITQSPKYLFRKEGQNVTLSCEQNLNHDAMYWYRQDPGQGLRLIYYSQIVNDFQKGDIAEGYSVSREKKESFPLTVTSAQKNPTAFYLCASDVNSRGPQHFGDGTRLSIL.

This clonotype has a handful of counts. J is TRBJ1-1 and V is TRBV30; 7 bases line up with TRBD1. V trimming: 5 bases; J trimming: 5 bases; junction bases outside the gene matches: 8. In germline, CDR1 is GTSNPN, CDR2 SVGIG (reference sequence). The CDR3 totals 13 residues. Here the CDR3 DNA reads TGTGCCTGGCGCTCAGGGGGATGGACTGAAGCTTTCTTT. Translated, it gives CAWRSGGWTEAFF.

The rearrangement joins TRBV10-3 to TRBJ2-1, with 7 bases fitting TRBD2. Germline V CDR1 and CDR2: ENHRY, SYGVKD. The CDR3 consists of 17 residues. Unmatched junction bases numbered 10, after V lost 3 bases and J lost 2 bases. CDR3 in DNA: TGTGCCATCAGTGATCGGTTATCCGGGGGGACCTACAATGAGCAGTTCTTC. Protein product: CAISDRLSGGTYNEQFF.

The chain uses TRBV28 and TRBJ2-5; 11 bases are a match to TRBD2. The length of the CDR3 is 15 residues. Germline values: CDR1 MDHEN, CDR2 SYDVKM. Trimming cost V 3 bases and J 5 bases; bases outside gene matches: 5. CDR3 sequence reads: CASSFSGRAGETQYF. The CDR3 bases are TGTGCCAGCAGTTTTAGCGGGAGGGCCGGGGAGACCCAGTACTTC.

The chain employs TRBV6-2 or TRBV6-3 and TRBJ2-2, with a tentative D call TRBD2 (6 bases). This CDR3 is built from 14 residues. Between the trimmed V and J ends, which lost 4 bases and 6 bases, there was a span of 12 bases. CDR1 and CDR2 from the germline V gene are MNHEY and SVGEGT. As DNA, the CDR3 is TGTGCCAGCAGTTTCCTAGCGAGGGCCGGGGAGCTGTTTTTT. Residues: CASSFLARAGELFF.

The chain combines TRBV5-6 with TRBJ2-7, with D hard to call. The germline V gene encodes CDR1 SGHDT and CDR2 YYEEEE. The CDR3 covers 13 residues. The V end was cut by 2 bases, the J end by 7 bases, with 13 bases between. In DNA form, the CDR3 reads TGTGCCAGCAGCTTTGGCCCCTGGGGTGAGCAGTACTTC. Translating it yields CASSFGPWGEQYF.

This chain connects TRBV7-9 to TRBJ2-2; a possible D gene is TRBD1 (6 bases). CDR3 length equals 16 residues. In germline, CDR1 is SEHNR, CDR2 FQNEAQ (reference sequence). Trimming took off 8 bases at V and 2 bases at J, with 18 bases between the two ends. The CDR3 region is CASRPPRTANTGELFF. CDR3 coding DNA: TGTGCCAGCCGCCCCCCGCGGACAGCCAACACCGGGGAGCTGTTTTTT.

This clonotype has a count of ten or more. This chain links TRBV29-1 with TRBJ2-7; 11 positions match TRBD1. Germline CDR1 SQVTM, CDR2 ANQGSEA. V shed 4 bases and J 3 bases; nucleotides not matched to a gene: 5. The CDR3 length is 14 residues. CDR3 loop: CSVGSGTGGYEQYF. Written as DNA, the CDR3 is TGCAGCGTTGGATCCGGGACAGGGGGCTACGAGCAGTACTTC.

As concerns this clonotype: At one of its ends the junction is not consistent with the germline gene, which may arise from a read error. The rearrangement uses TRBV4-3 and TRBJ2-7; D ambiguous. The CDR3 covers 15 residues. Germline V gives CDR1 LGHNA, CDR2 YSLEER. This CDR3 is CASSQDPSYRYEQNF. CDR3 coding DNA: TGCGCCAGCAGCCAAGACCCCAGTTACCGCTACGAGCAGAACTTC.

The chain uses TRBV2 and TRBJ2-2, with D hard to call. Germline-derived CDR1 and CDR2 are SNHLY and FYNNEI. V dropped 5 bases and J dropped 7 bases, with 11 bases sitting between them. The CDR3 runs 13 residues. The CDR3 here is CASSLRQDGELFF. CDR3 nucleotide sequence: TGTGCCAGCAGTTTGAGGCAGGACGGGGAGCTGTTTTTT.

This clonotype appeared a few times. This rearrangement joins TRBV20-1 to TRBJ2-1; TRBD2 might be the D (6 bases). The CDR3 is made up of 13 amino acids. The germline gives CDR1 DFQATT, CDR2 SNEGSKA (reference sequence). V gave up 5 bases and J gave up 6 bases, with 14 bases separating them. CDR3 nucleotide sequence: TGCAGTGCTGGCCCGGGACTCTTCAATGAGCAGTTCTTC. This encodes CSAGPGLFNEQFF.

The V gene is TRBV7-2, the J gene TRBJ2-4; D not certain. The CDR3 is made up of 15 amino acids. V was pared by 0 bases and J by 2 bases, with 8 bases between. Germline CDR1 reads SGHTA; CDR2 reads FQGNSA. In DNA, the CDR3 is TGTGCCAGCAGCTTAGCTTATAGTACCAAAAACATTCAGTACTTC. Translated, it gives CASSLAYSTKNIQYF.

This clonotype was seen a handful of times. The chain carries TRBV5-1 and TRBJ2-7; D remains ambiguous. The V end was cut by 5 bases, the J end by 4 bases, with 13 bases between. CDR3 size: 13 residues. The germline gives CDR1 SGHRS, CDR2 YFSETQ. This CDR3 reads CASRSWQTYEQYF. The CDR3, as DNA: TGCGCCAGCAGATCCTGGCAGACTTACGAGCAGTACTTC.

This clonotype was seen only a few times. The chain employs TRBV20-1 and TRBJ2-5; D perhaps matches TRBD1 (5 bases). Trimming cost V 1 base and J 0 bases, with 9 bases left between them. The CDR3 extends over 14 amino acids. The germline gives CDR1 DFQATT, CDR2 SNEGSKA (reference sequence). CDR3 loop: CSARGAGYQETQYF. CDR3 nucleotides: TGCAGTGCTAGAGGAGCAGGGTACCAAGAGACCCAGTACTTC.

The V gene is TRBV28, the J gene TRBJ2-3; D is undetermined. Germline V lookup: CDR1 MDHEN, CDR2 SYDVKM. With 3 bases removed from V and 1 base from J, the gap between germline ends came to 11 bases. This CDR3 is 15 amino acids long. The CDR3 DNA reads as TGTGCCAGCAGTTTTAGTGGCACCCGCACAGATACGCAGTATTTT. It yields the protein CASSFSGTRTDTQYF.

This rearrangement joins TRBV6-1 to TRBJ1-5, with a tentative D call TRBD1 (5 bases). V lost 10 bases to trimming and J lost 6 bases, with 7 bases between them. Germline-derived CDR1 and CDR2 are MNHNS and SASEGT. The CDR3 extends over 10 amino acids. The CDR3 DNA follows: TGTGCCACCGGGGGTCAGCCCCAGCATTTT. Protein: CATGGQPQHF.

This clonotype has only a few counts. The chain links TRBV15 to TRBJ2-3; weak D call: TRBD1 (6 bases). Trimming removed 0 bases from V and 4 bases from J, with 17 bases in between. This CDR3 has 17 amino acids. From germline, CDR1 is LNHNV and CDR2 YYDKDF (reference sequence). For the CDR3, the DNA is TGTGCCACCAGCAGAGAGATTCAGGGGATAGTACCAGATACGCAGTATTTT. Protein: CATSREIQGIVPDTQYF.

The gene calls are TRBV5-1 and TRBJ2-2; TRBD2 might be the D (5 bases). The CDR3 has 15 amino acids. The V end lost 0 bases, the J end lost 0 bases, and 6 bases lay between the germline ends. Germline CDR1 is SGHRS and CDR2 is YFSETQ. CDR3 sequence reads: CASSLGETNTGELFF. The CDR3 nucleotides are TGCGCCAGCAGCTTGGGGGAGACGAACACCGGGGAGCTGTTTTTT. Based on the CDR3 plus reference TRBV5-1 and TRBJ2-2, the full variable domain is KAGVTQTPRYLIKTRGQQVTLSCSPISGHRSVSWYQQTPGQGLQFLFEYFSETQRNKGNFPGRFSGRQFSNSRSEMNVSTLELGDSALYLCASSLGETNTGELFFGEGSRLTVL.

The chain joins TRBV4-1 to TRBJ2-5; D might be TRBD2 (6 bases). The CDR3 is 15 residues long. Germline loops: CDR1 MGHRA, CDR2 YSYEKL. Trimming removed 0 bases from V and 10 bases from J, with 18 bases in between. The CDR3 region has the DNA TGCGCCAGCAGCCAAGATCAGGCAGGGAGGATGAACCAGTACTTC. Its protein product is CASSQDQAGRMNQYF.

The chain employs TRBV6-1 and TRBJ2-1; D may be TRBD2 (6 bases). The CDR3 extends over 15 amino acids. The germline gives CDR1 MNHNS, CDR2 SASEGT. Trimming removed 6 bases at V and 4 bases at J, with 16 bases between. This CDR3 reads CASSRNGAGYNEQFF. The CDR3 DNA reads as TGTGCCAGCAGCCGAAACGGGGCGGGGTACAATGAGCAGTTCTTC.

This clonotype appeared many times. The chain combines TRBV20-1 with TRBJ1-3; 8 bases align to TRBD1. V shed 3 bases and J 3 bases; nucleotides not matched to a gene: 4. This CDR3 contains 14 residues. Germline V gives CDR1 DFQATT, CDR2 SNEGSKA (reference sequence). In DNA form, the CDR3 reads TGCAGTGCTAGTCAGGGGGCGATTGGAAACACCATATATTTT. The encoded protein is CSASQGAIGNTIYF.

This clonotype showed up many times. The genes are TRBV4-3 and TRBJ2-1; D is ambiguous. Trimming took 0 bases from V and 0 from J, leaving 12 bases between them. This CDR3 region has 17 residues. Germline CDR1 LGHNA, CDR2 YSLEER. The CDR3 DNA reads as TGCGCCAGCAGCCAAGAGTATCAGATATCCTCCTACAATGAGCAGTTCTTC. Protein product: CASSQEYQISSYNEQFF.

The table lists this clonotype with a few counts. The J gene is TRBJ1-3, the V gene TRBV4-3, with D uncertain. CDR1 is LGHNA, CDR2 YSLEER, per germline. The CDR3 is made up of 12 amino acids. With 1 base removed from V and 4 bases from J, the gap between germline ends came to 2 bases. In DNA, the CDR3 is TGCGCCAGCAGCCAAGCCGGAAACACCATATATTTT. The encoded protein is CASSQAGNTIYF.

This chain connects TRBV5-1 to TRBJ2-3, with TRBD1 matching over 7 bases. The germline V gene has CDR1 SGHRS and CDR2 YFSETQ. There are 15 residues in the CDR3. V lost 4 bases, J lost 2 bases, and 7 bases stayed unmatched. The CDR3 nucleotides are TGCGCCAGCAGCCCGGGACAGACCCTCACAGATACGCAGTATTTT. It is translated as CASSPGQTLTDTQYF.

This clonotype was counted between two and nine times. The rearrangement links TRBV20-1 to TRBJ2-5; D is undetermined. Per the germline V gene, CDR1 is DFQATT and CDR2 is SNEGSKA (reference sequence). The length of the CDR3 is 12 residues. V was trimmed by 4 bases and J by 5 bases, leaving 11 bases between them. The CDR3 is CSAILKRETQYF. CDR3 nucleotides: TGCAGTGCTATCCTAAAGAGGGAGACCCAGTACTTC.

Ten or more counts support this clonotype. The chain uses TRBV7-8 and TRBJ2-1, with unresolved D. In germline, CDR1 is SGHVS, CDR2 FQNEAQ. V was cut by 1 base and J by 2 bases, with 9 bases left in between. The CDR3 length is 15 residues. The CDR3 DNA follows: TGTGCCAGCAGCTTAGGGTCAGGACCCTACAATGAGCAGTTCTTC. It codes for CASSLGSGPYNEQFF.

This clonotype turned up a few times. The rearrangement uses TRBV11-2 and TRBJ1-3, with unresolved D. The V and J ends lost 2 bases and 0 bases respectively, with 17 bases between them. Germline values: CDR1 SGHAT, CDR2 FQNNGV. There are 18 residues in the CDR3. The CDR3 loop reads CASSLRPSGPTSGNTIYF. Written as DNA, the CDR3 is TGTGCCAGCAGCTTAAGGCCCTCTGGGCCGACCTCTGGAAACACCATATATTTT.

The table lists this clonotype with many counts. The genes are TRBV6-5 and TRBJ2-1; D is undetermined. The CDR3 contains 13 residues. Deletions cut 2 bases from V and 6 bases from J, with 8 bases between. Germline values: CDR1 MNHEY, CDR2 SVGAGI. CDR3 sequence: CASSYGVGNEQFF. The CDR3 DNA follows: TGTGCCAGCAGTTACGGGGTGGGCAATGAGCAGTTCTTC.

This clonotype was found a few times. CDR3 protein: CASSLGQGIRYEQFF. The CDR3 nucleotides read TGTGCCAGCAGCCTCGGACAGGGTATTCGGTATGAGCAGTTCTTC. The V gene is TRBV28, the J gene TRBJ2-1, with 8 bases identical to TRBD1. The CDR3 extends over 15 amino acids. Trimming took 6 bases from V and 8 from J; bases not matched to a gene: 12. Germline lookup yields CDR1 MDHEN and CDR2 SYDVKM.

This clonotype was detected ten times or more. In nucleotides, the CDR3 is TGTGCCAGCAGCTTTCGGACTAGCGGGGCCTACAATGAGCAGTTCTTC. Translation gives CASSFRTSGAYNEQFF. The chain is built from TRBV3-1 and TRBJ2-1, with TRBD2 matching 12 bases. Looked up from germline, CDR1 is LGHDT and CDR2 is YNNKEL (reference sequence). CDR3 length equals 16 residues. V lost 5 bases, J lost 2 bases, and 4 bases stayed unmatched.

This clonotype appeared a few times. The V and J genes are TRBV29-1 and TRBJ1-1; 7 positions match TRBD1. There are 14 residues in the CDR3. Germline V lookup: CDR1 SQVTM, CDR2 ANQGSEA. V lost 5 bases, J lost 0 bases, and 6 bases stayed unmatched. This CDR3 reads CSVFRGGMNTEAFF. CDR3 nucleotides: TGCAGCGTTTTTCGAGGGGGCATGAACACTGAAGCTTTCTTT.